These 28 T cell receptor beta chains came from one sample sequenced in a study of shared clonotypes between healthy human individuals. Measured with immunoSEQ multiplex PCR; TCRdb has only the in-frame clones, and not every one. The data contain about 230,000 clones, about 69% of them singletons. The sequencing sample was made of memory CD4+ T cells sorted from blood. Subset defined: CD45RA-negative fraction. The source is a man between 25 and 39 years old in good health.

The J gene is TRBJ2-3, the V gene TRBV11-2; 9 positions agree with TRBD1. Germline V gene data show CDR1 as SGHAT and CDR2 as FQNNGV. With 4 bases clipped from V and 0 bases from J, the junction kept 2 bases outside the gene matches. The CDR3 sequence is 15 residues long. Written as DNA, the CDR3 is TGTGCCAGCAGCTCCGGGACAGGGAGCACAGATACGCAGTATTTT. Encoded protein: CASSSGTGSTDTQYF. Using reference TRBV11-2 and TRBJ2-3 for the parts outside the CDR3, the full variable domain is EAGVAQSPRYKIIEKRQSVAFWCNPISGHATLYWYQQILGQGPKLLIQFQNNGVVDDSQLPKDRFSAERLKGVDSTLKIQPAKLEDSAVYLCASSSGTGSTDTQYFGPGTRLTVL.

This clone came up a few times. The CDR3 loop is CASSFGDYEQYF. The CDR3, as DNA: TGTGCCAGCAGCTTCGGGGACTACGAGCAGTACTTC. The chain links TRBV5-6 to TRBJ2-7; perhaps TRBD2 as D (5 bases). Germline V gene data show CDR1 as SGHDT and CDR2 as YYEEEE. The length of the CDR3 is 12 residues. V was cut by 2 bases and J by 3 bases, with 6 bases left in between.

The rearrangement uses TRBV5-1 and TRBJ2-1; TRBD1 matches at 8 bases. This CDR3 contains 15 residues. Germline V lookup: CDR1 SGHRS, CDR2 YFSETQ. J lost 9 bases, V lost 4 bases, and 12 bases had no gene match. CDR3 in amino acids: CASSTAAGGGIEQFF. The CDR3 region has the DNA TGCGCCAGCAGCACCGCGGCAGGGGGCGGGATTGAGCAGTTCTTC.

The chain recombines TRBV29-1 with TRBJ1-1; D is unresolved. The CDR3 sequence is 13 residues long. V lost 4 bases and J 1 base, leaving 10 bases between the germline ends. Germline lookup yields CDR1 SQVTM and CDR2 ANQGSEA. The CDR3 bases are TGCAGCGTTGTGCGTAATCAGAACACTGAAGCTTTCTTT. Its translation is CSVVRNQNTEAFF.

V usage is TRBV7-8 and J usage is TRBJ1-1; D remains unclear. This CDR3 is 12 amino acids long. CDR1 is SGHVS, CDR2 FQNEAQ, per germline. V was shortened by 0 bases and J by 3 bases, with 2 bases between the two germline ends. DNA of the CDR3: TGTGCCAGCAGCTTAGCCCACACTGAAGCTTTCTTT. This translates into CASSLAHTEAFF.

V usage is TRBV5-4 and J usage is TRBJ2-5; a possible D gene is TRBD1 (5 bases). Germline V gene sequence: CDR1 SGHNT, CDR2 YYREEE (reference sequence). Trimming pared 4 bases from V and 4 bases from J, leaving 14 bases between. The length of the CDR3 is 14 residues. CDR3 in DNA: TGTGCCAGCAGCCTACCAGGGCAGGGAGAGACCCAGTACTTC. Translation: CASSLPGQGETQYF.

The chain links TRBV10-2 to TRBJ2-7; the match to TRBD2 covers 13 bases. The CDR3 totals 14 residues. Trimming at V came to 6 bases and at J to 4 bases, leaving 3 bases not matched to a gene. Germline values: CDR1 WSHSY, CDR2 SAAADI. In nucleotides, the CDR3 is TGCGCCAGCAGCCGGACTAGCGGGAGTTACGAGCAGTACTTC. Translating gives CASSRTSGSYEQYF.

The chain uses TRBV5-1 and TRBJ2-1; D is uncertain. In germline, CDR1 is SGHRS, CDR2 YFSETQ. Trimming removed 5 bases from V and 9 bases from J, with 9 bases in between. The CDR3 loop spans 11 amino acids. Written as DNA, the CDR3 is TGCGCCAGCAGGGACGGATTTGAGCAGTTCTTC. Its translation is CASRDGFEQFF.

Concerning this clone: One junction end does not reproduce the germline sequence, and a read error may be involved. The rearrangement joins TRBV10-2 to TRBJ2-7; D ambiguous. This CDR3 comprises 17 residues. The germline V gene encodes CDR1 WSHSY and CDR2 SAAADI. DNA of the CDR3: TGCGCCAGCAGTGAAGATTACAGAGTGAAAAGGGTCGGCGAGCATTACTTC. This codes for CASSEDYRVKRVGEHYF.

This chain joins TRBV18 and TRBJ2-7, with D unclear. This CDR3 is built from 14 residues. Germline-derived CDR1 and CDR2 are KGHSH and LQKENI. V was shortened by 0 bases and J by 2 bases, with 8 bases between the two germline ends. The CDR3 spells CASSPPGRPYEQYF. CDR3 DNA: TGTGCCAGCTCACCACCCGGACGGCCCTACGAGCAGTACTTC. Together with reference TRBV18 and TRBJ2-7, the CDR3 gives the full variable domain: NAGVMQNPRHLVRRRGQEARLRCSPMKGHSHVYWYRQLPEEGLKFMVYLQKENIIDESGMPKERFSAEFPKEGPSILRIQQVVRGDSAAYFCASSPPGRPYEQYFGPGTRLTVT.

The chain combines TRBV28 with TRBJ1-5; D is unresolved. The CDR3 has 13 residues. V was trimmed by 4 bases and J by 4 bases, leaving 8 bases between them. Germline V lookup: CDR1 MDHEN, CDR2 SYDVKM. CDR3: CASSSVGNQPQHF. DNA for the CDR3: TGTGCCAGCAGTTCAGTCGGGAATCAGCCCCAGCATTTT.

The chain combines TRBV11-2 with TRBJ2-7; TRBD2 is a possible D gene (6 bases). Trimming pared 6 bases from V and 3 bases from J, leaving 18 bases between. The CDR3 runs to 15 residues. CDR1 SGHAT and CDR2 FQNNGV come from the germline V gene. CDR3 loop: CASSSPRGRHYEQYF. Written as DNA, the CDR3 is TGTGCCAGCAGTTCCCCACGAGGGAGGCACTACGAGCAGTACTTC.

The rearrangement joins TRBV11-3 to TRBJ1-2; D remains unclear. Trimming took 3 bases from V and 8 from J, leaving 13 bases between them. The germline gives CDR1 SGHNT, CDR2 YENEEA. This CDR3 is built from 13 residues. In DNA, the CDR3 is TGTGCCAGCAGCTTGGCGGACGGCCGGGGCTACACCTTC. Encoded protein: CASSLADGRGYTF.

V is TRBV10-3 and J is TRBJ1-4; no reliable D call. The CDR3 has 14 amino acids. The V end was cut by 4 bases, the J end by 10 bases, with 16 bases between. From germline, CDR1 is ENHRY and CDR2 SYGVKD. CDR3 bases: TGTGCCATCAGTGTAGGGTCCCCTGGAGGAAAACTGTTTTTT. Translated, it gives CAISVGSPGGKLFF.

This sequence joins TRBV5-1 and TRBJ2-6; no definite D call. Germline V gene lookup returns CDR1 SGHRS and CDR2 YFSETQ. The CDR3 runs 15 residues. The germline V and J ends were trimmed by 0 bases and 0 bases, with 4 bases remaining between them. The CDR3 protein is CASSLEVSGANVLTF. CDR3 nucleotides: TGCGCCAGCAGCTTGGAGGTCTCTGGGGCCAACGTCCTGACTTTC.

This chain connects TRBV20-1 to TRBJ2-7; D tentatively reads TRBD1 or TRBD2 (6 bases each). The CDR3 has 11 amino acids. V shed 6 bases and J shed 3 bases, with 9 bases lying between them. Germline CDR1 and CDR2: DFQATT and SNEGSKA (reference sequence). CDR3 loop: CSAGGHYEQYF. As DNA, the CDR3 is TGCAGTGCCGGGGGACACTACGAGCAGTACTTC.

About this clone: This likely reflects a read error, since a far larger clone is one base away. V gene TRBV5-4 combines with J gene TRBJ2-3; TRBD2 agrees at 8 bases. In germline, CDR1 is SGHNT, CDR2 YYREEE (reference sequence). The CDR3 spans 16 residues. This CDR3 is CANSLYSGTSTDTQYF. CDR3 DNA: TGTGCCAACAGCTTATATAGCGGGACTAGCACAGATACGCAGTATTTT.

The table lists this clone with a few counts. Other DNA sequences in the sample encode the same CDR3. This chain joins TRBV10-1 and TRBJ1-5, with unresolved D. The V end lost 2 bases, the J end lost 4 bases, and 6 bases lay between the germline ends. The CDR3 covers 13 residues. Germline loops: CDR1 WNHNN, CDR2 SYGVQD (reference sequence). CDR3 region: CASSEGLNQPQHF. CDR3 nucleotide sequence: TGCGCCAGCAGTGAGGGGCTGAATCAGCCCCAGCATTTT.

The V and J genes are TRBV11-2 and TRBJ2-2; D is undetermined. The germline CDR1 and CDR2 sequences are SGHAT and FQNNGV. Between the trimmed V and J ends, which lost 5 bases and 6 bases, there was a span of 10 bases. The CDR3 is made up of 13 amino acids. The CDR3 DNA reads TGTGCCAGCAGCCCGTTGGGTGCCGGGGAGCTGTTTTTT. Its translation: CASSPLGAGELFF.

V is TRBV7-8 and J is TRBJ2-1; 8 bases match TRBD2. The CDR3 extends over 16 amino acids. V shed 6 bases and J 1 base; nucleotides not matched to a gene: 8. Germline values: CDR1 SGHVS, CDR2 FQNEAQ. The CDR3 nucleotides read TGTGCCAGCAGTTCCCCAAGCGGGAGATCCTACAATGAGCAGTTCTTC. This codes for CASSSPSGRSYNEQFF. Complete variable domain (other parts from reference TRBV7-8 and TRBJ2-1): GAGVSQSPRYKVAKRGQDVALRCDPISGHVSLFWYQQALGQGPEFLTYFQNEAQLDKSGLPSDRFFAERPEGSVSTLKIQRTQQEDSAVYLCASSSPSGRSYNEQFFGPGTRLTVL.

The chain carries TRBV28 and TRBJ1-5, with 8 positions matching TRBD1. The ends lost 4 bases at V and 8 bases at J; junction bases unmatched: 7. The CDR3 is 14 residues long. Per germline, CDR1 MDHEN and CDR2 SYDVKM. The CDR3 spells CASSSRDRIEPQHF. The CDR3 DNA sequence: TGTGCCAGCAGTTCCCGGGACAGGATCGAGCCCCAGCATTTT.

V is TRBV2 and J is TRBJ1-2; TRBD1 might be the D (5 bases). This CDR3 has 16 residues. Trimming took 8 bases from V and 0 from J, leaving 19 bases between them. Germline V gene lookup returns CDR1 SNHLY and CDR2 FYNNEI. The CDR3 sequence is CASRFRAATSNYGYTF. The CDR3 nucleotides read TGTGCCAGCCGGTTCAGGGCAGCAACGTCTAACTATGGCTACACCTTC. The full variable domain, with the rest looked up from reference TRBV2 and TRBJ1-2, is EPEVTQTPSHQVTQMGQEVILRCVPISNHLYFYWYRQILGQKVEFLVSFYNNEISEKSEIFDDQFSVERPDGSNFTLKIRSTKLEDSAMYFCASRFRAATSNYGYTFGSGTRLTVV.

This clone was detected a few times. The chain uses TRBV5-4 and TRBJ2-7; 8 nucleotides align to TRBD1. Trimming cost V 4 bases and J 1 base; bases outside gene matches: 7. Looked up from germline, CDR1 is SGHNT and CDR2 is YYREEE (reference sequence). This CDR3 contains 15 residues. The CDR3 loop is CASSPQGALSYEQYF. The CDR3 DNA reads as TGTGCCAGCAGCCCTCAGGGGGCCCTATCCTACGAGCAGTACTTC.

The chain employs TRBV30 and TRBJ2-1; no clear D. This CDR3 is built from 16 residues. Germline CDR1 and CDR2: GTSNPN and SVGIG (reference sequence). Trimming stripped 2 bases from V and 1 base from J, with 15 bases between. CDR3 in amino acids: CAWSRSRVRSYNEQFF. The CDR3 nucleotides are TGTGCCTGGAGTCGGAGTAGGGTCCGATCCTACAATGAGCAGTTCTTC.

V usage is TRBV10-1 and J usage is TRBJ1-1; weak D call: TRBD1 (5 bases). Per germline, CDR1 WNHNN and CDR2 SYGVQD (reference sequence). Trimming removed 0 bases at V and 8 bases at J, with 10 bases between. The CDR3 contains 13 residues. The CDR3 spells CASSESSGTEAFF. The CDR3 nucleotides are TGCGCCAGCAGTGAGTCCTCCGGGACCGAAGCTTTCTTT.

The CDR3 DNA follows: TGTGCCAGCAGCTTAGGTGGCGGCACTGAAGCTTTCTTT. Encoded protein: CASSLGGGTEAFF. The chain has TRBV13 and TRBJ1-1; D gene uncertain. This CDR3 is built from 13 residues. V was trimmed by 0 bases and J by 4 bases, leaving 6 bases between them. Germline V gene data show CDR1 as PRHDT and CDR2 as FYEKMQ (reference sequence).

The V call is TRBV5-6, the J call TRBJ2-7; D gene uncertain. CDR1 is SGHDT, CDR2 YYEEEE, per germline. V was trimmed by 2 bases and J by 1 base, leaving 16 bases between them. The CDR3 sequence is 16 residues long. The CDR3 DNA reads as TGTGCCAGCAGCTTTACTCTGGGGTTGAGGTCCTACGAGCAGTACTTC. It translates to CASSFTLGLRSYEQYF.

This clone turned up a few times. The J gene is TRBJ2-7, the V gene TRBV5-1, with TRBD2 matching 15 bases. Germline V gives CDR1 SGHRS, CDR2 YFSETQ. This CDR3 is 18 amino acids long. J lost 4 bases, V lost 4 bases, and 12 bases had no gene match. CDR3 nucleotide sequence: TGCGCCAGCAGCCTCCGCAGTGGGACTAGCGGGAGGATGTACGAGCAGTACTTC. Translation gives CASSLRSGTSGRMYEQYF.